This T cell receptor (beta chain) is from a study of blood T cell repertoires in COVID-19. Study summary: Samples taken during acute and convalescent COVID-19 were collected in the United States, Italy and Spain. From T cells, B-cell-depleted T cells, or PBMCs came the material, which was cDNA or gDNA.

Trimming cost V 0 bases and J 4 bases; bases outside gene matches: 4. Germline V gene lookup returns CDR1 LGHNA and CDR2 YNFKEQ. The CDR3 totals 17 residues. Per the study methods: The authors estimated nucleated cell counts from reference gene primer amplification. Produced via immunoSEQ multiplex PCR; TCRdb's table is partial and in-frame only. From that table come the V and J calls and clone size; the DNA was used to work out D and trimming. The data show 140,000 or so clones, 82% seen once. Sequenced input: peripheral blood. The J gene is TRBJ1-3, the V gene TRBV4-2, with 12 bases that match TRBD1. This TCR was recovered from an elderly woman with acute or convalescent COVID-19. CDR3 bases: TGTGCCAGCAGCCAAGACGGGACAGGGGGCGTCGGAAACACCATATATTTT. Protein product: CASSQDGTGGVGNTIYF.